This passage covers 2 T cell receptor beta chains from one sample sequenced in a study of blood T cell repertoires in COVID-19. Libraries were prepared by immunoSEQ multiplex PCR; TCRdb keeps only in-frame clonotypes and omits some of them. This sample has about 150,000 clones, with about 90% found just once. The sample taken for sequencing was peripheral blood. All receptors come from a middle-aged man with acute or convalescent COVID-19.

This clone came up a few times. The CDR3 coding sequence is TGCGCCAGCAGTGAGTCTCAGGGGGCTTCACGCTACGAGCAGTACTTC. Amino acid sequence: CASSESQGASRYEQYF. The chain joins TRBV10-1 to TRBJ2-7, with 8 bases identical to TRBD1. V shed 0 bases, J shed 3 bases, and the junction held 7 bases outside the gene matches. Looked up from germline, CDR1 is WNHNN and CDR2 is SYGVQD (reference sequence). This CDR3 has 16 residues.

V gene TRBV7-9 combines with J gene TRBJ2-2; D is uncertain. The CDR3 is 13 residues long. V was cut by 4 bases and J by 3 bases, with 6 bases left in between. CDR1 SEHNR and CDR2 FQNEAQ come from the germline V gene (reference sequence). For the CDR3, the DNA is TGTGCCAGCAGCTCCTATTACACCGGGGAGCTGTTTTTT. Translating gives CASSSYYTGELFF.